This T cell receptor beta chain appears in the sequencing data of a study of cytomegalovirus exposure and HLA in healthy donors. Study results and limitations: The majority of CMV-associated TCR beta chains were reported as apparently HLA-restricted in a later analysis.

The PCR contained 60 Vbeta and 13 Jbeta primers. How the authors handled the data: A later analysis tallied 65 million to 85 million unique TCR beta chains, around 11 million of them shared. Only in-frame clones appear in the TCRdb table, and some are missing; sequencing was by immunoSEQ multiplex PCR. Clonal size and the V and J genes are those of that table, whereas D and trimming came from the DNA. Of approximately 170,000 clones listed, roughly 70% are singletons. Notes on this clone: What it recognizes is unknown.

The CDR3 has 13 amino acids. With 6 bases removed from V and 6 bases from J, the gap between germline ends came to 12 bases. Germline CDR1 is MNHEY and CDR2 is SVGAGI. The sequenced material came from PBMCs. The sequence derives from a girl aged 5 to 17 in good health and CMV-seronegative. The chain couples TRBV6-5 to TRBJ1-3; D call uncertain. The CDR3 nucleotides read TGTGCCAGCAGCCCAGCGGCGGCAAACACCATATATTTT. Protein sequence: CASSPAAANTIYF.